A single sample gave rise to the 4 T cell receptor beta chains below, sequenced in a study of T cell changes during pregnancy in multiple sclerosis. Sequencing used immunoSEQ multiplex PCR; TCRdb keeps in-frame clones, though not all of them. The table records more than 30,000 clones, roughly 90% of them present only once. The material sequenced was CD4+ T cells from peripheral blood mononuclear cells, taken before pregnancy. The receptors stem from a female donor with multiple sclerosis, enrolled in a pregnancy study.

V and J are TRBV5-5 and TRBJ1-1; tentatively, D is TRBD1 (5 bases). V lost 4 bases to trimming and J lost 2 bases, with 12 bases between them. Germline V lookup: CDR1 SGHKS, CDR2 YYEKEE (reference sequence). This CDR3 is 14 amino acids long. CDR3 sequence: CASSGAGDNTEAFF. The CDR3 DNA reads TGTGCCAGCAGCGGGGCAGGAGACAACACTGAAGCTTTCTTT. The full variable domain, rest sourced from reference TRBV5-5 and TRBJ1-1, is DAGVTQSPTHLIKTRGQQVTLRCSPISGHKSVSWYQQVLGQGPQFIFQYYEKEERGRGNFPDRFSARQFPNYSSELNVNALLLGDSALYLCASSGAGDNTEAFFGQGTRLTVV.

The rearrangement links TRBV6-5 to TRBJ1-4; D remains unclear. Germline CDR1 is MNHEY and CDR2 is SVGAGI. CDR3 length equals 14 residues. The ends were cut back, 2 bases at V and 0 bases at J, with 4 bases in the middle. The CDR3 reads CASSYTATNEKLFF. Here the CDR3 DNA reads TGTGCCAGCAGTTACACTGCAACTAATGAAAAACTGTTTTTT.

The chain has TRBV7-3 and TRBJ2-3; TRBD2 is a possible D gene (7 bases). The germline V and J ends were trimmed by 2 bases and 6 bases, with 15 bases remaining between them. CDR1 and CDR2 from the germline V gene are SGHTA and FQGTGA. There are 15 residues in the CDR3. The CDR3 DNA reads TGTGCCAGCAGCTTAGGGCCAGGGGACTATGATACGCAGTATTTT. Protein sequence: CASSLGPGDYDTQYF.

This chain uses TRBV4-3 with TRBJ1-4; TRBD1 matches at 10 bases. Germline V lookup: CDR1 LGHNA, CDR2 YSLEER. V shed 1 base and J 4 bases; nucleotides not matched to a gene: 0. This CDR3 has 15 residues. In nucleotides, the CDR3 is TGCGCCAGCAGCCAAGGGGACAGGGGTAATGAAAAACTGTTTTTT. Its protein product is CASSQGDRGNEKLFF.